These T cell receptor beta chains were read from a single sample in a study of blood T cell repertoires in COVID-19. Generated by immunoSEQ multiplex PCR, the TCRdb table keeps only in-frame clones and is missing some. The sample holds around 170,000 clones, about 90% seen once. The sample taken for sequencing was peripheral blood. The receptors shown here come from a man aged 55 to 69 with acute or convalescent COVID-19. CDR3s include the opening cysteine and the closing phenylalanine or tryptophan. The D gene is left open where the match is weak. Clone size is not always given. Where it is, it says once, few, many or a class for expanded clones.

TRBJ2-5 | 14 | TRBD1 | . | TRBV7-2 | CASSADRGLGTQYF | TGTGCCAGCAGCGCTGACAGGGGTTTGGGGACCCAGTACTTC
TRBJ1-1 | 16 | . | once | TRBV18 | CASSPDSAIMNTEAFF | TGTGCCAGCTCACCGGACAGCGCCATTATGAACACTGAAGCTTTCTTT
TRBJ2-7 | 13 | TRBD1 | . | TRBV12-3/TRBV12-4 | CASSVTTGGEQYF | TGTGCCAGCAGTGTCACCACAGGGGGCGAGCAGTACTTC
TRBJ2-2 | 13 | . | . | TRBV29-1 | CSVSLQLEGELFF | TGCAGCGTTTCCCTTCAATTGGAGGGGGAGCTGTTTTTT
TRBJ1-3 | 16 | . | . | TRBV2 | CASGADRTQSGNTIYF | TGTGCCAGCGGGGCTGACAGAACTCAGTCTGGAAACACCATATATTTT
TRBJ1-2 | 16 | . | . | TRBV27 | CASSWKRPGGNYGYTF | TGTGCCAGCAGTTGGAAAAGACCGGGGGGTAACTATGGCTACACCTTC
TRBJ2-7 | 12 | TRBD1 | . | TRBV7-8 | CAAGQASYEQYF | TGTGCCGCGGGACAGGCCTCCTACGAGCAGTACTTC
TRBJ2-7 | 16 | TRBD2 | once | TRBV6-2/TRBV6-3 | CASSYTSGGLTYEQYF | TGTGCCAGCAGTTACACTAGCGGGGGCCTTACCTACGAGCAGTACTTC
TRBJ2-3 | 12 | . | . | TRBV18 | CASSPSMDTQYF | TGTGCCAGCTCACCCTCTATGGATACGCAGTATTTT
TRBJ1-1 | 15 | . | . | TRBV7-2 | CASILRRGPNTEAFF | TGTGCCAGCATCCTTAGGCGGGGTCCGAACACTGAAGCTTTCTTT
TRBJ1-5 | 15 | . | . | TRBV25-1 | CASRDGSGGNQPQHF | TGTGCCAGCAGGGACGGGAGCGGGGGCAATCAGCCCCAGCATTTT
TRBJ1-2 | 19 | . | . | TRBV4-2 | CASSQDGSGRDGWNYGYTF | TGTGCCAGCAGCCAAGATGGGTCGGGCAGGGATGGGTGGAACTATGGCTACACCTTC
TRBJ1-1 | 16 | . | . | TRBV27 | CASSFLSRGSNTEAFF | TGTGCCAGCAGTTTCCTCAGCCGGGGGTCGAACACTGAAGCTTTCTTT
TRBJ1-4 | 15 | . | . | TRBV23-1 | CASHVSAAVNEKLFF | TGCGCCAGCCACGTTTCCGCGGCGGTTAATGAAAAACTGTTTTTT
TRBJ1-1 | 14 | . | . | TRBV11-2 | CASSLAQLNTEAFF | TGTGCCAGCAGCTTAGCACAGCTGAACACTGAAGCTTTCTTT
TRBJ1-5 | 14 | . | . | TRBV2 | CASSEERWDSPQHF | TGTGCCAGCAGTGAAGAAAGGTGGGACTCGCCCCAGCATTTT
TRBJ2-3 | 17 | TRBD1 | . | TRBV23-1 | CASSQSPGQGASDTQYF | TGCGCCAGCAGTCAATCACCGGGACAGGGGGCAAGCGATACGCAGTATTTT
TRBJ1-5 | 15 | TRBD1 | . | TRBV2 | CASSADRGLNQPQHF | TGTGCCAGCAGTGCCGACAGGGGACTCAATCAGCCCCAGCATTTT
TRBJ2-7 | 17 | TRBD1 | . | TRBV6-1 | CASSETGTAWRAYEQYF | TGTGCCAGCAGTGAAACAGGGACAGCCTGGCGGGCCTACGAGCAGTACTTC
TRBJ2-1 | 16 | TRBD1 | . | TRBV24-1 | CATSDLGQGGWNEQFF | TGTGCCACCAGTGATTTGGGACAGGGGGGGTGGAATGAGCAGTTCTTC
TRBJ1-5 | 14 | TRBD1 | once | TRBV6-1 | CASSDRGLGQPQHF | TGTGCCAGCAGTGACAGGGGGCTAGGCCAGCCCCAGCATTTT
TRBJ1-5 | 13 | . | . | TRBV6-5 | CASRETSNQPQHF | TGTGCCAGCCGGGAAACTAGCAATCAGCCCCAGCATTTT
TRBJ1-3 | 16 | . | . | TRBV5-6 | CASSLWQGGTGNTIYF | TGTGCCAGCAGCTTGTGGCAAGGAGGTACTGGAAACACCATATATTTT
TRBJ1-1 | 16 | . | . | TRBV5-6 | CASSSPGLARDTEAFF | TGTGCCAGCAGCTCGCCGGGACTCGCTAGGGACACTGAAGCTTTCTTT
TRBJ2-7 | 18 | . | . | TRBV7-2 | CASSSAFGHLSSSYEQYF | TGTGCCAGCAGCTCCGCTTTTGGACATCTGAGCAGCTCCTACGAGCAGTACTTC
TRBJ1-1 | 14 | . | . | TRBV9 | CASSRLQSNTEAFF | TGTGCCAGCAGTCGTCTACAGTCGAACACTGAAGCTTTCTTT
TRBJ1-1 | 13 | . | few | TRBV6-5 | CASILQANTEAFF | TGTGCCAGCATCCTACAGGCGAACACTGAAGCTTTCTTT
TRBJ2-3 | 15 | . | . | TRBV5-1 | CASSLAQGSTDTQYF | TGCGCCAGCAGCTTGGCTCAGGGTTCAACAGATACGCAGTATTTT